A selection of T cell receptor beta chains follows, all from one sample in a study of blood T cell repertoires in COVID-19. Generated by immunoSEQ multiplex PCR, the TCRdb table keeps only in-frame clones and is missing some. The table has a few hundred thousand clones, roughly four fifths seen once. Material: peripheral blood. These receptors were obtained from a woman in her 30s who had recovered from COVID-19. CDR3s include the opening cysteine and the closing phenylalanine or tryptophan. D genes are given only for firm matches. Size is omitted from some rows. Given values are once, few, many or a class for expanded clones.

v_gene: TRBV9; d_gene: TRBD2; j_gene: TRBJ2-7; abundance: .; CDR3aa: CASSERQGLAGDEQYF; CDR3nt: TGTGCCAGCAGCGAAAGACAGGGACTAGCGGGAGACGAGCAGTACTTC
v_gene: TRBV20-1; d_gene: .; j_gene: TRBJ2-7; abundance: .; CDR3aa: CSASRAGEGVYEQYF; CDR3nt: TGCAGTGCTAGTCGAGCAGGTGAAGGCGTCTACGAGCAGTACTTC
v_gene: TRBV29-1; d_gene: .; j_gene: TRBJ2-5; abundance: .; CDR3aa: CSVEAIGGVSGSQETQYF; CDR3nt: TGCAGCGTTGAAGCGATTGGAGGGGTTAGCGGAAGCCAAGAGACCCAGTACTTC
v_gene: TRBV10-3; d_gene: .; j_gene: TRBJ1-5; abundance: .; CDR3aa: CAISDRVSELSNQPQHF; CDR3nt: TGTGCCATCAGTGACCGGGTTTCGGAACTTAGCAATCAGCCCCAGCATTTT
v_gene: TRBV27; d_gene: .; j_gene: TRBJ1-6; abundance: .; CDR3aa: CASSAQTGYPSPLHF; CDR3nt: TGTGCCAGCAGTGCTCAAACAGGGTACCCTTCACCCCTCCACTTT
v_gene: TRBV27; d_gene: .; j_gene: TRBJ2-2; abundance: .; CDR3aa: CASRAGFSTGELFF; CDR3nt: TGTGCCAGCAGGGCGGGCTTTAGCACCGGGGAGCTGTTTTTT
v_gene: TRBV7-2; d_gene: .; j_gene: TRBJ1-5; abundance: .; CDR3aa: CASSYRSGINQPQHF; CDR3nt: TGTGCCAGCAGCTATCGGTCAGGGATTAATCAGCCCCAGCATTTT
v_gene: TRBV7-9; d_gene: TRBD2; j_gene: TRBJ2-1; abundance: .; CDR3aa: CASSARGEREGESYNEQFF; CDR3nt: TGTGCCAGCAGCGCTCGCGGGGAGCGGGAGGGCGAGTCCTACAATGAGCAGTTCTTC
v_gene: TRBV6-5; d_gene: .; j_gene: TRBJ1-5; abundance: .; CDR3aa: CASSTDSGSNQPQHF; CDR3nt: TGTGCCAGCAGTACAGACAGTGGTAGCAATCAGCCCCAGCATTTT
v_gene: TRBV30; d_gene: TRBD2; j_gene: TRBJ2-7; abundance: .; CDR3aa: CAWSEGLAGGGEQYF; CDR3nt: TGTGCCTGGAGCGAGGGACTAGCGGGAGGAGGAGAGCAGTACTTC
v_gene: TRBV7-3; d_gene: .; j_gene: TRBJ2-2; abundance: many; CDR3aa: CASSSMTMLSAGELFF; CDR3nt: TGTGCCAGCAGCTCCATGACTATGCTGTCCGCCGGGGAGCTGTTTTTT
v_gene: TRBV30; d_gene: TRBD2; j_gene: TRBJ2-5; abundance: .; CDR3aa: CAWRDPTSGNRETQYF; CDR3nt: TGTGCCTGGAGGGATCCCACTAGCGGGAATCGGGAGACCCAGTACTTC
v_gene: TRBV9; d_gene: .; j_gene: TRBJ1-3; abundance: .; CDR3aa: CASSVDQADSGNTIYF; CDR3nt: TGTGCCAGCAGCGTAGATCAGGCCGACTCTGGAAACACCATATATTTT
v_gene: TRBV10-1; d_gene: TRBD1; j_gene: TRBJ2-1; abundance: .; CDR3aa: CASSMTGMGYNEQFF; CDR3nt: TGCGCCAGCAGCATGACAGGGATGGGGTACAATGAGCAGTTCTTC
v_gene: TRBV7-6; d_gene: TRBD2; j_gene: TRBJ2-1; abundance: few; CDR3aa: CASSLELAGGGNEQFF; CDR3nt: TGTGCCAGCAGCTTAGAGTTAGCGGGAGGGGGTAATGAGCAGTTCTTC
v_gene: TRBV7-6; d_gene: TRBD2; j_gene: TRBJ2-2; abundance: .; CDR3aa: CASSLVGTSGSHGELFF; CDR3nt: TGTGCCAGCAGCTTAGTAGGGACTAGCGGGAGTCACGGGGAGCTGTTTTTT
v_gene: TRBV11-2; d_gene: .; j_gene: TRBJ2-4; abundance: .; CDR3aa: CASSLVPQGAKNIQYF; CDR3nt: TGTGCCAGCAGCTTAGTTCCCCAGGGGGCCAAAAACATTCAGTACTTC
v_gene: TRBV18; d_gene: .; j_gene: TRBJ2-5; abundance: few; CDR3aa: CASSPGHLAQETQYF; CDR3nt: TGTGCCAGCTCACCGGGACACCTCGCTCAGGAGACCCAGTACTTC
v_gene: TRBV29-1; d_gene: .; j_gene: TRBJ2-3; abundance: few; CDR3aa: CSVRLADTQYF; CDR3nt: TGCAGCGTCCGACTAGCAGATACGCAGTATTTT
v_gene: TRBV2; d_gene: TRBD2; j_gene: TRBJ2-5; abundance: many; CDR3aa: CASSYPGGGQETQYF; CDR3nt: TGTGCCAGCAGCTACCCGGGGGGGGGCCAAGAGACCCAGTACTTC
v_gene: TRBV18; d_gene: TRBD1; j_gene: TRBJ1-3; abundance: .; CDR3aa: CASSRRDRVSGNTIYF; CDR3nt: TGTGCCAGCTCGCGCCGGGACAGGGTCTCTGGAAACACCATATATTTT
v_gene: TRBV7-3; d_gene: .; j_gene: TRBJ2-1; abundance: .; CDR3aa: CASSVVSGTTYNEQFF; CDR3nt: TGTGCCAGCAGCGTCGTTAGCGGCACAACCTACAATGAGCAGTTCTTC
v_gene: TRBV19; d_gene: .; j_gene: TRBJ1-1; abundance: .; CDR3aa: CASSPGVTNTEAFF; CDR3nt: TGTGCCAGTAGTCCGGGGGTCACGAACACTGAAGCTTTCTTT
v_gene: TRBV6-5; d_gene: .; j_gene: TRBJ1-1; abundance: .; CDR3aa: CASTPLNTEAFF; CDR3nt: TGTGCCAGCACTCCTCTGAACACTGAAGCTTTCTTT
v_gene: TRBV28; d_gene: TRBD1; j_gene: TRBJ2-7; abundance: few; CDR3aa: CASSLSSSDRGEQYF; CDR3nt: TGTGCCAGCAGTTTATCTAGTAGCGACAGGGGCGAGCAGTACTTC
v_gene: TRBV11-1; d_gene: .; j_gene: TRBJ1-2; abundance: .; CDR3aa: CASSGKGNYGYTF; CDR3nt: TGTGCCAGCAGCGGCAAGGGGAACTATGGCTACACCTTC
v_gene: TRBV7-8; d_gene: TRBD1; j_gene: TRBJ1-5; abundance: .; CDR3aa: CASSPGTGARERPQHF; CDR3nt: TGTGCCAGCAGCCCCGGGACAGGGGCCCGAGAGAGGCCCCAGCATTTT
v_gene: TRBV27; d_gene: .; j_gene: TRBJ2-7; abundance: .; CDR3aa: CATRGRTAYEQYF; CDR3nt: TGTGCCACCCGAGGACGGACTGCCTACGAGCAGTACTTC
v_gene: TRBV7-9; d_gene: .; j_gene: TRBJ1-3; abundance: .; CDR3aa: CASSLNGTPRNTIYF; CDR3nt: TGTGCCAGCAGCTTAAACGGGACACCAAGAAACACCATATATTTT
v_gene: TRBV28; d_gene: .; j_gene: TRBJ2-3; abundance: .; CDR3aa: CASSLWVGSQADTQYF; CDR3nt: TGTGCCAGCAGTTTATGGGTCGGGAGCCAGGCAGATACGCAGTATTTT
v_gene: TRBV5-6; d_gene: .; j_gene: TRBJ1-6; abundance: .; CDR3aa: CASSQTGSSYNSPLHF; CDR3nt: TGTGCCAGCAGTCAGACGGGGAGCTCCTATAATTCACCCCTCCACTTT
v_gene: TRBV27; d_gene: TRBD2; j_gene: TRBJ2-7; abundance: .; CDR3aa: CASSSLGTTPGEQYF; CDR3nt: TGTGCCAGCAGTTCCCTAGGGACTACCCCTGGGGAGCAGTACTTC
v_gene: TRBV5-6; d_gene: TRBD1; j_gene: TRBJ1-5; abundance: .; CDR3aa: CASSFRDSSNQPQHF; CDR3nt: TGTGCCAGCAGCTTCCGGGACAGCAGCAATCAGCCCCAGCATTTT
v_gene: TRBV5-5; d_gene: TRBD1; j_gene: TRBJ1-2; abundance: .; CDR3aa: CASSFGTGPVYGYTF; CDR3nt: TGTGCCAGCAGCTTCGGGACAGGTCCCGTCTATGGCTACACCTTC
v_gene: TRBV3-1/TRBV3-2; d_gene: .; j_gene: TRBJ2-5; abundance: once; CDR3aa: CASSPPARRETQYF; CDR3nt: TGTGCCAGCAGCCCCCCGGCCCGGCGGGAGACCCAGTACTTC
v_gene: TRBV23-1; d_gene: .; j_gene: TRBJ1-1; abundance: few; CDR3aa: CASSQIGGGVWTEAFF; CDR3nt: TGCGCCAGCAGTCAAATAGGAGGGGGGGTCTGGACTGAAGCTTTCTTT
v_gene: TRBV5-1; d_gene: TRBD1; j_gene: TRBJ1-2; abundance: .; CDR3aa: CASSSGTGAWTNYGYTF; CDR3nt: TGCGCCAGCAGCTCCGGGACAGGGGCTTGGACTAACTATGGCTACACCTTC
v_gene: TRBV7-9; d_gene: .; j_gene: TRBJ2-7; abundance: few; CDR3aa: CASSSQREQYF; CDR3nt: TGTGCCAGCAGCTCCCAGAGGGAGCAGTACTTC
v_gene: TRBV2; d_gene: TRBD1; j_gene: TRBJ2-2; abundance: .; CDR3aa: CASRPRDRLTGELFF; CDR3nt: TGTGCCAGCAGACCTCGGGACAGACTCACCGGGGAGCTGTTTTTT
v_gene: TRBV3-1/TRBV3-2; d_gene: .; j_gene: TRBJ1-6; abundance: .; CDR3aa: CASSQGSSGGGSPLHF; CDR3nt: TGTGCCAGCAGCCAAGGTTCCTCGGGGGGAGGATCACCCCTCCACTTT
v_gene: TRBV27; d_gene: TRBD1; j_gene: TRBJ1-2; abundance: .; CDR3aa: CASSLLRGHGYTF; CDR3nt: TGTGCCAGCAGTTTACTCAGGGGGCATGGCTACACCTTC
v_gene: TRBV2; d_gene: TRBD1; j_gene: TRBJ2-7; abundance: once; CDR3aa: CATRDRGYEQYF; CDR3nt: TGTGCCACCCGGGACAGAGGATACGAGCAGTACTTC
v_gene: TRBV28; d_gene: .; j_gene: TRBJ2-5; abundance: .; CDR3aa: CASSLSRGARQETQYF; CDR3nt: TGTGCCAGCAGTTTAAGTCGGGGGGCGAGGCAAGAGACCCAGTACTTC
v_gene: TRBV4-1; d_gene: .; j_gene: TRBJ1-1; abundance: .; CDR3aa: CASSLSTGRMNTEAFF; CDR3nt: TGCGCCAGCAGCCTGAGTACAGGCCGAATGAACACTGAAGCTTTCTTT
v_gene: TRBV24-1; d_gene: .; j_gene: TRBJ2-3; abundance: .; CDR3aa: CATSGGERDTQYF; CDR3nt: TGTGCCACCAGTGGGGGGGAGCGAGATACGCAGTATTTT
v_gene: TRBV9; d_gene: .; j_gene: TRBJ2-3; abundance: .; CDR3aa: CASSAQGTDTQYF; CDR3nt: TGTGCCAGCAGCGCTCAGGGAACAGATACGCAGTATTTT
v_gene: TRBV6-5; d_gene: TRBD2; j_gene: TRBJ2-4; abundance: .; CDR3aa: CASTREVAGSNIQYF; CDR3nt: TGTGCCAGCACCCGCGAAGTAGCGGGATCAAACATTCAGTACTTC
v_gene: TRBV5-1; d_gene: .; j_gene: TRBJ1-1; abundance: .; CDR3aa: CASSPWGGTNTEAFF; CDR3nt: TGCGCCAGCAGCCCCTGGGGCGGCACGAACACTGAAGCTTTCTTT
v_gene: TRBV9; d_gene: .; j_gene: TRBJ2-5; abundance: .; CDR3aa: CASSVGNLQETQYF; CDR3nt: TGTGCCAGCAGCGTCGGGAACCTCCAAGAGACCCAGTACTTC
v_gene: TRBV5-1; d_gene: TRBD1; j_gene: TRBJ1-3; abundance: .; CDR3aa: CASSRDRGNTIYF; CDR3nt: TGCGCCAGCAGCCGGGACAGAGGAAACACCATATATTTT
v_gene: TRBV28; d_gene: .; j_gene: TRBJ2-2; abundance: .; CDR3aa: CASSLPGENTGELFF; CDR3nt: TGTGCCAGCAGCTTACCAGGCGAGAACACCGGGGAGCTGTTTTTT
v_gene: TRBV12-5; d_gene: TRBD1; j_gene: TRBJ2-7; abundance: .; CDR3aa: CASGFIPAGVRTGGGYEQYF; CDR3nt: TGTGCTAGTGGTTTTATCCCAGCCGGGGTTCGGACAGGGGGCGGCTACGAGCAGTACTTC